Following are 21 T cell receptor beta chains from one sample sequenced in a study of cytomegalovirus exposure and HLA in healthy donors. PCR employed 60 Vbeta and 13 Jbeta primers. The data were produced by immunoSEQ multiplex PCR, yet TCRdb's version contains in-frame clones alone and is incomplete. Here the sample spans 40,000 to 50,000 clones, around 74% being singletons. The source material was PBMCs. The receptors were gathered from a young man in good health and CMV-seronegative.

This clone was seen only a few times. V gene TRBV19 combines with J gene TRBJ1-1; 8 positions agree with TRBD1. The CDR3 sequence is 15 residues long. Germline CDR1 is LNHDA and CDR2 is SQIVND (reference sequence). The trim removed 1 base at V and 0 bases at J, leaving 1 base unmatched. CDR3 sequence reads: CASSIGQGLNTEAFF. CDR3 sequence (DNA): TGTGCCAGTAGTATAGGACAGGGGCTGAACACTGAAGCTTTCTTT.

Concerning this clone itself: The conserved phenylalanine or tryptophan normally closing the CDR3 is absent here, so this likely arose from a read error. This CDR3 is CASSETGIDEKLFV. For the CDR3, the DNA is TGTGCCAGCAGCGAGACAGGGATAGACGAAAAACTGTTTGTT. The gene calls are TRBV5-6 and TRBJ1-4; 7 bases fit TRBD1. Germline values: CDR1 SGHDT, CDR2 YYEEEE. This CDR3 is 14 amino acids long. Trimming removed 4 bases from V and 8 bases from J; junction bases left unmatched: 8.

This rearrangement joins TRBV10-3 to TRBJ2-5, with D unresolved. The length of the CDR3 is 15 residues. Trimming took 0 bases from V and 5 from J, leaving 13 bases between them. Germline CDR1 is ENHRY and CDR2 is SYGVKD. CDR3 nucleotide sequence: TGTGCCATCAGTGAGTCGAGCTCACCGGAGGAGACCCAGTACTTC. It is translated as CAISESSSPEETQYF.

This chain links TRBV5-1 with TRBJ1-2, with 8 bases that match TRBD1. Germline CDR1 SGHRS, CDR2 YFSETQ. Trimming took 4 bases from V and 7 from J; bases not matched to a gene: 9. This CDR3 is built from 14 residues. Here the CDR3 DNA reads TGCGCCAGCAGCCATACAGGGGGTCTCGGTGGCTACACCTTC. Protein: CASSHTGGLGGYTF.

This CDR3 is CASSLVADSSYNEQFF. The CDR3 DNA reads TGTGCCAGCAGCTTAGTAGCGGATAGCTCCTACAATGAGCAGTTCTTC. This chain connects TRBV7-6 to TRBJ2-1; D might be TRBD2 (6 bases). With 1 base removed from V and 0 bases from J, the gap between germline ends came to 10 bases. CDR1 is SGHVS, CDR2 FNYEAQ, per germline. The CDR3 has 16 amino acids.

V gene TRBV7-2 combines with J gene TRBJ2-2; 12 bases line up with TRBD2. CDR1 SGHTA and CDR2 FQGNSA come from the germline V gene. Trimming took 5 bases from V and 0 from J; bases not matched to a gene: 4. The CDR3 has 17 residues. The CDR3 loop is CASSPRTSGTNTGELFF. The CDR3 region has the DNA TGTGCCAGCAGCCCCCGGACTAGCGGGACGAACACCGGGGAGCTGTTTTTT.

The genes are TRBV12-5 and TRBJ2-7, with TRBD1 as a possible D gene (6 bases). V was shortened by 3 bases and J by 0 bases, with 12 bases between the two germline ends. CDR3 length: 15 amino acids. Germline assignment: CDR1 LGHNT and CDR2 FRNRAP. The CDR3 coding sequence is TGTGCTAGTGGTTTTCCAGGGGTCGGCTCCTACGAGCAGTACTTC. Translating it yields CASGFPGVGSYEQYF.

The chain combines TRBV7-2 with TRBJ2-3; 14 positions match TRBD2. This CDR3 has 16 amino acids. The trim removed 5 bases at V and 5 bases at J, leaving 6 bases unmatched. Germline V CDR1 and CDR2: SGHTA, FQGNSA. The CDR3: CASSPGTSGSGDTQYF. The CDR3 DNA sequence: TGTGCCAGCAGCCCGGGGACTAGCGGGAGTGGAGATACGCAGTATTTT.

The count of this clone is one. The chain carries TRBV30 and TRBJ2-7, with 9 nucleotides matching TRBD1. CDR3 size: 14 residues. The V and J ends lost 2 bases and 4 bases, in that order; junction bases with no gene match: 6. Germline lookup yields CDR1 GTSNPN and CDR2 SVGIG (reference sequence). Here the CDR3 DNA reads TGTGCCTGGAGTAAGGCGGGACAGGGTTACGAGCAGTACTTC. Translating gives CAWSKAGQGYEQYF.

The chain recombines TRBV27 with TRBJ2-7; 7 bases agree with TRBD2. This CDR3 contains 14 residues. V lost 3 bases and J lost 0; bases outside the gene matches: 2. Germline loops: CDR1 MNHEY, CDR2 SMNVEV (reference sequence). The CDR3 loop is CASSFRGSSYEQYF. The DNA of the CDR3 is TGTGCCAGCAGTTTTCGCGGGAGCTCCTACGAGCAGTACTTC.

This clone was recorded once. The gene calls are TRBV10-1 and TRBJ2-5; 8 nucleotides line up with TRBD1. V was clipped by 5 bases and J by 2 bases; unmatched bases: 10. The germline V gene has CDR1 WNHNN and CDR2 SYGVQD (reference sequence). The CDR3 has 16 amino acids. The CDR3 spells CASSSAGTGDQETQYF. CDR3 coding DNA: TGCGCCAGCAGTTCAGCCGGGACAGGAGATCAAGAGACCCAGTACTTC.

This rearrangement joins TRBV5-6 to TRBJ2-7; the D gene is possibly TRBD2 (5 bases). Trimming stripped 6 bases from V and 2 bases from J, with 15 bases between. CDR1 and CDR2 (germline): SGHDT, YYEEEE. This CDR3 spans 14 amino acids. CDR3 amino acids: CASNGGLPPYEQYF. The CDR3 region has the DNA TGTGCCAGCAACGGAGGCCTGCCCCCCTACGAGCAGTACTTC.

This rearrangement joins TRBV7-9 to TRBJ1-1; a weak D match, TRBD1 (5 bases). Germline-derived CDR1 and CDR2 are SEHNR and FQNEAQ (reference sequence). The CDR3 loop spans 15 amino acids. The V end lost 1 base, the J end lost 1 base, and 10 bases lay between the germline ends. CDR3 nucleotide sequence: TGTGCCAGCAGCTTAGTAGACAGACAGAACACTGAAGCTTTCTTT. This encodes CASSLVDRQNTEAFF.

The CDR3 sequence: CASSSPWTQEGTEAFF. CDR3 sequence (DNA): TGTGCCAGCAGCTCCCCTTGGACTCAGGAGGGCACTGAAGCTTTCTTT. This chain joins TRBV2 and TRBJ1-1; D is uncertain. V gave up 6 bases and J gave up 4 bases, with 21 bases separating them. The CDR3 consists of 16 residues. The germline gives CDR1 SNHLY, CDR2 FYNNEI.

The J gene is TRBJ2-1, the V gene TRBV25-1, with 7 bases matching TRBD2. The CDR3 has 16 residues. J gave up 3 bases and V 2 bases, and 7 bases lay outside the gene matches. CDR1 and CDR2 from the germline V gene are MGHDK and SYGVNS. CDR3 region: CASSEVWGGRYNEQFF. CDR3 DNA sequence: TGTGCCAGCAGTGAAGTTTGGGGGGGACGCTACAATGAGCAGTTCTTC.

The chain recombines TRBV15 with TRBJ2-3; 10 bases map to TRBD2. Per germline, CDR1 LNHNV and CDR2 YYDKDF (reference sequence). The CDR3 consists of 19 residues. Trimming removed 5 bases from V and 1 base from J; junction bases left unmatched: 15. The CDR3 protein is CATSYSWTAGTSGTDTQYF. The CDR3 bases are TGTGCCACCAGCTACTCGTGGACAGCCGGGACTAGCGGCACAGATACGCAGTATTTT.

The rearrangement links TRBV19 to TRBJ2-5, with 11 bases fitting TRBD2. The length of the CDR3 is 15 residues. Per germline, CDR1 LNHDA and CDR2 SQIVND (reference sequence). V shed 10 bases and J 5 bases; nucleotides not matched to a gene: 12. This chain's CDR3 is CATVAGGRGTETQYF. As DNA, the CDR3 is TGTGCCACCGTAGCGGGAGGGAGGGGGACGGAGACCCAGTACTTC.

This clone showed up just a few times. The gene calls are TRBV19 and TRBJ1-4; D perhaps matches TRBD1 (5 bases). V lost 5 bases and J 8 bases, leaving 15 bases between the germline ends. The CDR3 length is 14 residues. The germline V gene encodes CDR1 LNHDA and CDR2 SQIVND (reference sequence). The CDR3 loop reads CASSPTRVREKLFF. CDR3 coding DNA: TGTGCCAGTAGTCCCACCAGGGTGAGGGAAAAACTGTTTTTT.

This chain links TRBV6-4 with TRBJ1-5; 8 bases map to TRBD1. This CDR3 has 14 amino acids. V lost 6 bases and J lost 7; bases outside the gene matches: 8. CDR1 is MRHNA, CDR2 SNTAGT, per germline. CDR3: CASSPGTGLQPQHF. The CDR3 region has the DNA TGTGCCAGCAGCCCCGGGACAGGTTTACAGCCCCAGCATTTT.

The gene calls are TRBV29-1 and TRBJ2-3, with 10 bases identical to TRBD1. The CDR3 consists of 13 residues. Germline V gives CDR1 SQVTM, CDR2 ANQGSEA. V was clipped by 7 bases and J by 1 base; unmatched bases: 2. The CDR3 spells CSAGTGGTDTQYF. CDR3 bases: TGCAGCGCCGGGACAGGGGGCACAGATACGCAGTATTTT.

The CDR3 coding sequence is TGTGCCAGCAGCCTAAATTTAATGTCTGAAAAACTGTTTTTT. This gives the protein CASSLNLMSEKLFF. The rearrangement links TRBV7-2 to TRBJ1-4; D is undetermined. Germline CDR1 is SGHTA and CDR2 is FQGNSA. The CDR3 spans 14 residues. Trimming pared 5 bases from V and 7 bases from J, leaving 14 bases between.